This T cell receptor beta chain was sequenced during a study of T cells expressing NK-cell markers. General study results and limits: The CD3+CD56-NKG2C+ fraction of a few donors was likewise dominated by these clonotypes.

This CDR3 has 18 amino acids. Per the germline V gene, CDR1 is SGHVS and CDR2 is FNYEAQ. In regard to this clonotype: Antigen: not known.

TCRdb reprocessed the 5' RACE reads and stores each CDR3 protein as one record, lacking DNA. The sample includes approximately 22,000 distinct CDR3 sequences. The chain recombines TRBV7-6 with TRBJ2-1; TCRdb's D call, TRBD2, is unchecked because there is no DNA. The sample consisted of blood T cells: a sorted CD56 or NKG2C T cell subset, CD4+ or CD8+ T cells, or bulk PBMC T cells (not recorded which). This TCR came from a man between 18 and 69 years old in good health. CDR3 protein: CASSLGATSGFYYNEQFF.